Detailed here is one T cell receptor beta chain. This entry comes from a study of OX40 agonist ivuxolimab in advanced cancers. About the study: A history of anti-PD-1, anti-PD-L1 or anti-CTLA-4 therapy was acceptable, and approximately 40% had some.

Data came from immunoSEQ multiplex PCR; TCRdb stores just in-frame clones and leaves some out. The sample contains some 96,000 clones, around 83% of which appear only once. V lost 4 bases, J lost 5 bases, and 9 bases lay in between. The CDR3 consists of 13 residues. Germline V CDR1 and CDR2: MNHEY, SVGAGI. The receptor comes from an adult with an advanced solid tumor such as melanoma, head and neck, liver or kidney cancer. The sample consisted of CD4+ or CD8+ T cells sorted from blood, taken in a trial of the OX40 agonist ivuxolimab. This sequence joins TRBV6-5 and TRBJ1-5, with D possibly TRBD1 on 5 matching bases. The CDR3 DNA reads as TGTGCCAGCAGTTCAGGGTTGGATCAGCCCCAGCATTTT. Protein product: CASSSGLDQPQHF.